Here is one TCR beta chain with its context. The record originates from a study of identical twins. MiXCR, applied by TCRdb to the 5' RACE reads, yields one record per CDR3 protein. The sample comprises around 230,000 distinct CDR3 sequences, over 5% of which are singletons, and approximately 14% rests with the top ten. Germline assignment: CDR1 LGHDT and CDR2 YNNKEL (reference sequence). V trimming: 8 bases; J trimming: 6 bases; junction bases outside the gene matches: 10. The CDR3 covers 15 residues. A further study also used this sample, focusing on T cells expressing NK-cell markers.

This sequence originates from a woman between 18 and 29 years old in good health. Sequenced: CD8+ T cells sorted from blood. The V call is TRBV3-1, the J call TRBJ2-1, with 10 positions matching TRBD2. CDR3 sequence reads: CASAEERGGPNEQFF. Written as DNA, the CDR3 is TGTGCCAGCGCGGAAGAGCGGGGGGGCCCCAATGAGCAGTTCTTC.